The T cell receptor (beta chain) described here comes from a study of T-cell reconstitution after alpha-beta-depleted transplantation in children (TCRdb year 2016). Regarding the research as a whole: T-cell immune reconstitution after TCRalphabeta/CD19-depleted allogeneic hematopoietic cell transplantation in children was quantitatively tracked in the study by means of TCR repertoire profiling.

According to the study, the label for this sample's treatment or condition signals: allogeneic hematopoietic cell transplantation with graft depleted of TCRalphabeta T cells and CD19 B cells. TCRalphabeta/CD19-depleted allogeneic hematopoietic cell grafts were given to the transplant recipients, all of whom were children. Broad study findings and their caveats: The apparently early alphabetaT-cell count recovery about two months after transplant was reportedly dependent on only several hundred rapidly expanded clones derived from non-depleted graft cells. The frequencies of hyperexpanded clones fell over the following months, and after one year, T-cell counts and TCRbeta diversity were mostly attributed to newly produced T cells. In some patients, the high TCRbeta diversity seen at day 60 was put down to recipient T cells and intrathymic progenitors that had survived conditioning.

The germline V gene (reference sequence) sets CDR1 to SEHNR and CDR2 to FQNEAQ. Taken from cysteine to valine, the CDR3 has 14 residues. The CDR3 DNA has 42 bases and is translated from base 1. V is reduced by 5 bases and J by 2 bases, leaving a spacing of 13 bases between them. This clonotype was detected a few times. Its binding antigen is unknown. No quality values exist for individual bases; no much larger clone is one base distant. The method behind the library was PCR. The instrument was an Illumina HiSeq 2500. To normalize quantification of the TCRbeta repertoire, the TCR libraries were built with molecular barcoding that relied on unique molecular identifiers. The public reads were reprocessed in TCRdb via fastp at Q25 and MiXCR, keeping in-frame beta chains. Each CDR3 protein appears once, grouped with its most common genes and DNA. Recorded for this sample are over 200,000 distinct CDR3 sequences; approximately 8.4% of them occurred a single time. The top ten clones comprise less than 40% of the sample.

The sequence was collected from a male patient aged 2 to 10 who had a stem cell transplant for acute myeloid leukemia, so the T cells may come from the graft donor. This chain joins TRBV7-9 to TRBJ2-7; 5 matching bases give a weak D call of TRBD1. Sample: PBMCs, mostly from graft donor cells, taken 360 days after TCRalphabeta/CD19-depleted stem cell transplant. The CDR3 sequence is CASSGEGVPYEQYV. In nucleotide form, the sequence is TGTGCCAGCAGCGGGGAAGGGGTCCCCTACGAGCAGTACGTC.